Sequencing of this T cell receptor (beta chain) was carried out in a study of post-analysis software for immune sequencing data. Study background: Multiple sclerosis in the patients followed relapsing-remitting, secondary progressive and progressive-relapsing courses. Points from the study as a whole: Roughly 5 TRBV segments, including TRBV5-6, TRBV5-1 and TRBV20-1, were more frequent in patients than controls. Samples from a shared batch, those prepared together, strongly co-clustered by F measure.

Incorporated into the TCR beta cDNA libraries were unique molecular identifiers, which served to reduce PCR and sequencing biases. A population of about 0.9 to 10 million T cells gave rise to roughly 500,000 cDNA molecules. TCRdb reanalysed the PCR reads using MiXCR and keeps one entry per CDR3 protein. The repertoire holds fewer than 550,000 distinct CDR3 sequences, 34% seen once, with under 7% in the top ten. Note on this clonotype: Its antigen is not identified.

The CDR3 runs to 15 residues. Per germline, CDR1 MNHEY and CDR2 SVGAGI. Trimming stripped 2 bases from V and 0 bases from J, with 11 bases between. The chain has TRBV6-5 and TRBJ2-7; D not certain. The sequenced material came from blood. The clonotype was recovered from a girl between 2 and 17 years old with multiple sclerosis. This CDR3 is CASSYSELNSYEQYF. The CDR3 coding sequence is TGTGCCAGCAGTTACAGCGAATTAAACTCCTACGAGCAGTACTTC.